This T cell receptor beta chain was documented in a study of T-cell reconstitution after alpha-beta-depleted transplantation in children. The trim removed 0 bases at V and 10 bases at J, leaving 12 bases unmatched. This CDR3 spans 17 amino acids. The germline V gene encodes CDR1 SGHRS and CDR2 YFSETQ. During its preparation, the TCRbeta library received unique molecular identifiers. TCRdb re-analysed the PCR reads in MiXCR, keeping a single row per CDR3 protein. Among approximately 400,000 distinct CDR3 sequences listed, 11% were seen once. This clonotype originated in a human donor who donated a stem cell graft to a child with acute myeloid leukemia. The V gene is TRBV5-1, the J gene TRBJ2-1, with 11 bases matching TRBD2. The sequencing used PBMCs from the stem cell graft donor, collected from the stem cell graft. CDR3 coding DNA: TGCGCCAGCAGCTTGGCCCACCTAGCGGGAGGCTTCCGAGAGCAGTTCTTC. This encodes CASSLAHLAGGFREQFF.